This T cell receptor (beta chain) stems from a study of shared clonotypes between healthy human individuals. Caucasian adults residing in Nashville, Tennessee made up all the donors. CDR1 MNHNS and CDR2 SASEGT come from the germline V gene. The CDR3 runs 16 residues. The V gene end was trimmed by 2 bases and the J gene end by 5 bases; junction bases not matched to a gene: 7. Using immunoSEQ multiplex PCR, the repertoire was profiled, and TCRdb retains in-frame clones only, with some absent. This table has 400,000 to 600,000 clones, 70% to 80% appearing once. The V gene is TRBV6-1, the J gene TRBJ2-2; 8 bases line up with TRBD1. Material for sequencing was PBMCs. The sequence came from a woman between 40 and 50 years old in good health. Some clones in this sample may be carry-over from other donors' samples. The CDR3 protein is CASSEFGTGGTGELFF. The CDR3 DNA reads TGTGCCAGCAGTGAATTTGGAACAGGGGGGACCGGGGAGCTGTTTTTT.